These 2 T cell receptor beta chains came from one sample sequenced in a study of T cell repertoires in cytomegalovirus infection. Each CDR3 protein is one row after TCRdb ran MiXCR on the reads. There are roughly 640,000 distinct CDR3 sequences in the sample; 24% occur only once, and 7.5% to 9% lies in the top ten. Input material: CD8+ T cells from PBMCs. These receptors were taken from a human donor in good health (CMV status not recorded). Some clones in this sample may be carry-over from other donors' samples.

The CDR3: CSAPRDRKNHGYTF. CDR3 in DNA: TGCAGTGCTCCCCGGGACAGAAAGAACCATGGCTACACCTTC. The V call is TRBV20-1, the J call TRBJ1-2, with 7 positions matching TRBD1. V was clipped by 5 bases and J by 6 bases; unmatched bases: 12. CDR1 and CDR2 (germline): DFQATT, SNEGSKA (reference sequence). The CDR3 totals 14 residues.

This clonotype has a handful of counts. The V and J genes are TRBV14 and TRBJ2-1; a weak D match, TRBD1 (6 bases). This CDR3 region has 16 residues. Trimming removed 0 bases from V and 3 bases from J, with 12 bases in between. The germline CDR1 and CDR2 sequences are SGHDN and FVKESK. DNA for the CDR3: TGTGCCAGCAGCCAAGATGCTGTCAGGGGCTACAATGAGCAGTTCTTC. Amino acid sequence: CASSQDAVRGYNEQFF.